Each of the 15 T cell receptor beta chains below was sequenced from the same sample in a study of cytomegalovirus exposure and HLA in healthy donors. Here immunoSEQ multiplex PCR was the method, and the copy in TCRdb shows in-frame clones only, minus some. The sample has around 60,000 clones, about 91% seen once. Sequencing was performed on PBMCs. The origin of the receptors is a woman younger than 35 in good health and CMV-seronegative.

Written as DNA, the CDR3 is TGTGCCAGCAGTTTGGTGGGACTAGCGGGGGCCGCGGGCGAGCAGTACTTC. Amino acid sequence: CASSLVGLAGAAGEQYF. The V call is TRBV27, the J call TRBJ2-7; 14 bases are shared with TRBD2. The ends lost 3 bases at V and 6 bases at J; junction bases unmatched: 10. This CDR3 comprises 17 residues. The germline gives CDR1 MNHEY, CDR2 SMNVEV (reference sequence).

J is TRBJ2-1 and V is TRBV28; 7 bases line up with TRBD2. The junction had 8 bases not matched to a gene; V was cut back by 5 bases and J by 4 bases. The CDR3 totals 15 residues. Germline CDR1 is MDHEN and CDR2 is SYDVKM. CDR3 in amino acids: CASSAFSSGYNEQFF. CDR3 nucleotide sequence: TGTGCCAGCAGTGCCTTCTCTAGCGGTTACAATGAGCAGTTCTTC.

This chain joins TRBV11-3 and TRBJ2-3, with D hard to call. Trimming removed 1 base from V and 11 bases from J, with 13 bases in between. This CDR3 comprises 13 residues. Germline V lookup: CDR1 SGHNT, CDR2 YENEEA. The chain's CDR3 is CASSLGTYPRQYF. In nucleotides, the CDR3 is TGTGCCAGCAGCTTAGGAACCTACCCAAGGCAGTATTTT.

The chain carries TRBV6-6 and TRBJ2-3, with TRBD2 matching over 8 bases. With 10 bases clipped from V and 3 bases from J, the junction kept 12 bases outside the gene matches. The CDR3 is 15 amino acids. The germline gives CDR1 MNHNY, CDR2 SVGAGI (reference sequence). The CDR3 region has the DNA TGTGCCACCGAGGACGGGGGGGCCGGGACAGATACGCAGTATTTT. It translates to CATEDGGAGTDTQYF.

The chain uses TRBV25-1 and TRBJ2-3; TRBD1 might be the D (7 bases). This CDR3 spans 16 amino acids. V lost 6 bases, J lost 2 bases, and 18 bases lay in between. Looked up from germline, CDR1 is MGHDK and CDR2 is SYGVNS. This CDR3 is CASSRGGTALTDTQYF. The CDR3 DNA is TGTGCCAGCAGCCGAGGGGGGACAGCCCTCACAGATACGCAGTATTTT.

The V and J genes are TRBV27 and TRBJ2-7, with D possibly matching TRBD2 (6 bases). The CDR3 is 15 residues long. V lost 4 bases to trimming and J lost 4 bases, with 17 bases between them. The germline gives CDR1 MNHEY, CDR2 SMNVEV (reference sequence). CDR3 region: CASSSSPDGGYEQYF. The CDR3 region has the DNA TGTGCCAGCAGTTCCTCCCCCGATGGGGGGTACGAGCAGTACTTC.

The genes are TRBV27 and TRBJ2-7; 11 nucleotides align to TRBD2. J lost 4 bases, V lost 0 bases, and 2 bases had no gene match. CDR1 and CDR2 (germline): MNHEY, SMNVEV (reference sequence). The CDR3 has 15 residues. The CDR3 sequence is CASSLSGLAAYEQYF. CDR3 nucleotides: TGTGCCAGCAGTTTATCGGGACTAGCGGCGTACGAGCAGTACTTC.

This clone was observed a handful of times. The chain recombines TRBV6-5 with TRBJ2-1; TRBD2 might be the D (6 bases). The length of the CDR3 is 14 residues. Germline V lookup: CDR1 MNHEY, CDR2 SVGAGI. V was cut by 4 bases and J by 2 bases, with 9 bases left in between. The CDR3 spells CASSSGGTYNEQFF. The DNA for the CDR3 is TGTGCCAGCAGTTCTGGCGGGACCTACAATGAGCAGTTCTTC.

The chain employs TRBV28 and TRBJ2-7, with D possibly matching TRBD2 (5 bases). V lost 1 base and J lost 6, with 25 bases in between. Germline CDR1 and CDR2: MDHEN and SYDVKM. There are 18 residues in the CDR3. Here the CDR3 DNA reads TGTGCCAGCAGTTTATATCGCGCGGGCCTTCGACTAATGGGCGAGCAGTACTTC. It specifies CASSLYRAGLRLMGEQYF.

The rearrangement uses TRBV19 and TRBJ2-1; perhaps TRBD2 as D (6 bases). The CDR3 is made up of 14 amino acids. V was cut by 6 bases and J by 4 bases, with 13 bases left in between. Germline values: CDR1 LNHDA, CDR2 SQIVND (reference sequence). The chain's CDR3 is CASRGDSLYNEQFF. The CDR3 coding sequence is TGTGCCAGTAGAGGGGACTCTCTATACAATGAGCAGTTCTTC. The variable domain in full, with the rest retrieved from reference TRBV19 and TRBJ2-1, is DGGITQSPKYLFRKEGQNVTLSCEQNLNHDAMYWYRQDPGQGLRLIYYSQIVNDFQKGDIAEGYSVSREKKESFPLTVTSAQKNPTAFYLCASRGDSLYNEQFFGPGTRLTVL.

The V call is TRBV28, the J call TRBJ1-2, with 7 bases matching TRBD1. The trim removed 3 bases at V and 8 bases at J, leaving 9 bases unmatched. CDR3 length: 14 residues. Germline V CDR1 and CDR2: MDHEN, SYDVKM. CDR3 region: CASSLTTGREGYTF. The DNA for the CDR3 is TGTGCCAGCAGTTTGACGACAGGGCGTGAAGGCTACACCTTC.

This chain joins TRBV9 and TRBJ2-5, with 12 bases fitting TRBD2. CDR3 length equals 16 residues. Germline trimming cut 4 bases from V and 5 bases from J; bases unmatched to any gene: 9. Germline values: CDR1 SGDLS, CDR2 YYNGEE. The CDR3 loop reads CASSPRGLAGRETQYF. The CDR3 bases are TGTGCCAGCAGCCCCAGGGGACTAGCGGGTCGGGAGACCCAGTACTTC.

CDR3 residues: CASRRTGDNQPQHF. CDR3 in DNA: TGTGCCAGTAGGAGGACAGGGGACAATCAGCCCCAGCATTTT. The chain combines TRBV19 with TRBJ1-5, with 9 nucleotides matching TRBD1. This CDR3 is 14 amino acids long. The trim removed 6 bases at V and 3 bases at J, leaving 3 bases unmatched. Germline CDR1 LNHDA, CDR2 SQIVND (reference sequence).

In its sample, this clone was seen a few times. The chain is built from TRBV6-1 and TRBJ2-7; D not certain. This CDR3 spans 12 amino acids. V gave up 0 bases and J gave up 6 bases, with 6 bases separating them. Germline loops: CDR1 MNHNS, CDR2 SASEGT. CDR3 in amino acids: CASSEAYFEQYF. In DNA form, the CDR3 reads TGTGCCAGCAGTGAAGCCTACTTCGAGCAGTACTTC.

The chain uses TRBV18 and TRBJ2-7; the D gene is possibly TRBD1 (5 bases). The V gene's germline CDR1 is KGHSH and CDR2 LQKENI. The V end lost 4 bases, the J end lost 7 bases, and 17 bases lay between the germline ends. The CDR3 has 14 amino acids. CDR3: CASSHWKDDSEQYF. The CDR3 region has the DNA TGTGCCAGCTCACACTGGAAGGACGACAGTGAGCAGTACTTC.